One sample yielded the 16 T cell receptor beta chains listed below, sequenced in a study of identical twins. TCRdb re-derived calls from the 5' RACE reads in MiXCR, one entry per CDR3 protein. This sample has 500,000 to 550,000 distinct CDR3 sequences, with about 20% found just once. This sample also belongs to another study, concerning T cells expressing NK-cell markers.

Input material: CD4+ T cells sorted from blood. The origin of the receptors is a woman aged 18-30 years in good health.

The CDR3 protein is CASSLAGGGPYEQYF. CDR3 nucleotides: TGTGCCAGCAGTTTAGCGGGCGGGGGTCCGTACGAGCAGTACTTC. The chain recombines TRBV12-3 or TRBV12-4 with TRBJ2-7; 7 positions match TRBD2. The CDR3 has 15 amino acids. The trim removed 0 bases at V and 4 bases at J, leaving 6 bases unmatched.

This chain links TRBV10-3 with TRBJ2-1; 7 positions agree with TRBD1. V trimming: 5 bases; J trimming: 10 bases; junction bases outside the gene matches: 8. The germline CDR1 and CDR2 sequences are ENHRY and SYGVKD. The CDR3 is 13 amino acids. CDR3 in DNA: TGTGCCATCAGTCCAGGGGGAGTTGGGGAGCAGTTCTTC. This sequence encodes CAISPGGVGEQFF.

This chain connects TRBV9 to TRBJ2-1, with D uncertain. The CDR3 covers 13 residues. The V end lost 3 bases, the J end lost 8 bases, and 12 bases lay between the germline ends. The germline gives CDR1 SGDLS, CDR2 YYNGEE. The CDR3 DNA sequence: TGTGCCAGCAGCGCTGCCATAGAGGATGAGCAGTTCTTC. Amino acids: CASSAAIEDEQFF. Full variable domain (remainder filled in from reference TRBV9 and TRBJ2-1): DSGVTQTPKHLITATGQRVTLRCSPRSGDLSVYWYQQSLDQGLQFLIQYYNGEERAKGNILERFSAQQFPDLHSELNLSSLELGDSALYFCASSAAIEDEQFFGPGTRLTVL.

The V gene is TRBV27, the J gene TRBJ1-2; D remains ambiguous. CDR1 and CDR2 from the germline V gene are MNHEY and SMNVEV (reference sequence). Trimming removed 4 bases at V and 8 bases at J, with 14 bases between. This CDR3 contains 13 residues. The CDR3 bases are TGTGCCAGCAGTTGGGCGGAGGGAAGAGGCTACACCTTC. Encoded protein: CASSWAEGRGYTF.

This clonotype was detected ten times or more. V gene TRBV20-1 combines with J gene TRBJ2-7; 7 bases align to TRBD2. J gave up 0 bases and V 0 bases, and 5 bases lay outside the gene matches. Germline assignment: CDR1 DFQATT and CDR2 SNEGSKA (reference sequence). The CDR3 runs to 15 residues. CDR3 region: CSARDASGSSYEQYF. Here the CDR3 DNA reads TGCAGTGCTAGAGACGCTAGCGGTTCCTCCTACGAGCAGTACTTC.

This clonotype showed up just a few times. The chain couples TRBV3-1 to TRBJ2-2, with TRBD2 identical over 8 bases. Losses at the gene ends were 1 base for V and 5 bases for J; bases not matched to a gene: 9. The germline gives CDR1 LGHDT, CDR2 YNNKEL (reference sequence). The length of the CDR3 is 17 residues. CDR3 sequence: CASSQVLPTSGTGELFF. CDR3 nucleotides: TGTGCCAGCAGCCAAGTCCTTCCCACTAGCGGTACCGGGGAGCTGTTTTTT.

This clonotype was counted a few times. CDR3 DNA: TGCGCCAGCAGTGAGTCCCGACGAGGGGATCTCACAGATACGCAGTATTTT. Encoded protein: CASSESRRGDLTDTQYF. V usage is TRBV10-1 and J usage is TRBJ2-3; the D call may be TRBD1 or TRBD2 (5 bases each). The germline V and J ends were trimmed by 0 bases and 2 bases, with 15 bases remaining between them. The CDR3 sequence is 17 residues long. Per the germline V gene, CDR1 is WNHNN and CDR2 is SYGVQD (reference sequence).

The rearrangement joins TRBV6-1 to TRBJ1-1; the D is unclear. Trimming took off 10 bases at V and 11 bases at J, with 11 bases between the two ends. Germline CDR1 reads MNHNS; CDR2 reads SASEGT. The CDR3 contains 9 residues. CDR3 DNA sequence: TGTGCCACCGCGATCATGGCTTTCTTT. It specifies CATAIMAFF.

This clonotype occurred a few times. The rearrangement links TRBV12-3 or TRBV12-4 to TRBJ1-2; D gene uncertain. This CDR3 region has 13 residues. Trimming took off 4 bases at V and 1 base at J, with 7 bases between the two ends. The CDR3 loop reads CASSSQDNYGYTF. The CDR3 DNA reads TGTGCCAGCAGTTCCCAGGATAACTATGGCTACACCTTC.

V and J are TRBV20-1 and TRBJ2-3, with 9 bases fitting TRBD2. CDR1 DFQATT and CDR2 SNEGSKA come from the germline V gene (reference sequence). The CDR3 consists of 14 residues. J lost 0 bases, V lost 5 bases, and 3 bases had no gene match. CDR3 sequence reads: CSAYGLASTDTQYF. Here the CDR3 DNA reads TGCAGTGCTTACGGACTAGCGAGCACAGATACGCAGTATTTT.

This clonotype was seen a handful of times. CDR3 DNA: TGCAGTGCAAAGTCACAGGGATATTTCTACGAGCAGTACTTC. Residues: CSAKSQGYFYEQYF. This rearrangement joins TRBV20-1 to TRBJ2-7; D is perhaps TRBD1 (6 bases). The CDR3 sequence is 14 residues long. Germline assignment: CDR1 DFQATT and CDR2 SNEGSKA (reference sequence). The V and J ends lost 6 bases and 3 bases respectively, with 18 bases between them.

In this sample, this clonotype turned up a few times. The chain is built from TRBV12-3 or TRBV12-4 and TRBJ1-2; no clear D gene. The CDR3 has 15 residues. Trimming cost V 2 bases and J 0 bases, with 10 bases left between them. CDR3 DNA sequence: TGTGCCAGCAGTTTAAGGAACAGTGCTAACTATGGCTACACCTTC. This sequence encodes CASSLRNSANYGYTF.

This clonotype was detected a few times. The CDR3 nucleotides read TGTGCCAGCAGGGACTCACCGGTGAACACTGAAGCTTTCTTT. It yields the protein CASRDSPVNTEAFF. This chain joins TRBV6-5 and TRBJ1-1; D is uncertain. The CDR3 runs 14 residues. Trimming left V 6 bases short and J 0 bases short, with 11 bases between. Germline CDR1 MNHEY, CDR2 SVGAGI.

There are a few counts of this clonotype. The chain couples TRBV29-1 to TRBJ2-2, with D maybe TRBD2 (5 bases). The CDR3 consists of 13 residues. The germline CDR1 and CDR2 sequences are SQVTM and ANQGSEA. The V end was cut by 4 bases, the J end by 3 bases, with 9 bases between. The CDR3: CSVGLHYTGELFF. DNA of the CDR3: TGCAGCGTTGGACTACACTACACCGGGGAGCTGTTTTTT.

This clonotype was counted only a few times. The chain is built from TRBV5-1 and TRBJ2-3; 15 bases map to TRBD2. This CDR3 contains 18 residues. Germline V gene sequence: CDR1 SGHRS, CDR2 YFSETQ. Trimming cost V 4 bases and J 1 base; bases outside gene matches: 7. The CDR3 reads CASSPGGLAGGGTDTQYF. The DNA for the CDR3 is TGCGCCAGCAGCCCAGGGGGACTAGCGGGAGGAGGCACAGATACGCAGTATTTT.

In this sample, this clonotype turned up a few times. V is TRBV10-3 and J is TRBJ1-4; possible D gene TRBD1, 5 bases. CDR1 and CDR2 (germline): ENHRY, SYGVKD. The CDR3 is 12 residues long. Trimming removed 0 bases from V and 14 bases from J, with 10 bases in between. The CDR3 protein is CAISESGWGLFF. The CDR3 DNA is TGTGCCATCAGTGAGTCGGGCTGGGGCCTGTTTTTT.